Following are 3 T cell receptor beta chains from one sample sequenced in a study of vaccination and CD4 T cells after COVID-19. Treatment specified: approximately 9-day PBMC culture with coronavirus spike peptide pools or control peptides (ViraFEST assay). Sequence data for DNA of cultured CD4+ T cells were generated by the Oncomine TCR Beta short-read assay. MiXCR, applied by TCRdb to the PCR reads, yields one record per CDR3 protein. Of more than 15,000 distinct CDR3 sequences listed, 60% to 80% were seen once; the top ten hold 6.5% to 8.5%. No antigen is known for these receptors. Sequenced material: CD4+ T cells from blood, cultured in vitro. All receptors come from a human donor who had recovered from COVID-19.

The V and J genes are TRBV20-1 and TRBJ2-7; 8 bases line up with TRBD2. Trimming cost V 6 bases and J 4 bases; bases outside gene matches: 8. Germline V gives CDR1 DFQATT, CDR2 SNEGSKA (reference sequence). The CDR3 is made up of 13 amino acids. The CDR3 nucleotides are TGCAGTGCCCTGTCAGCGGGAGCGTACGAGCAGTACTTC. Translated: CSALSAGAYEQYF.

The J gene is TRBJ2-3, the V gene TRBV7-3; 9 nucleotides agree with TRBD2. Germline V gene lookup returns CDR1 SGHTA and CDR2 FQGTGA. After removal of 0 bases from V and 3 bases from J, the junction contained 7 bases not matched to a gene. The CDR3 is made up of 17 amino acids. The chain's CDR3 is CASSLTGAGGGTDTQYF. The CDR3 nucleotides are TGTGCCAGCAGCTTAACGGGTGCGGGAGGGGGGACAGATACGCAGTATTTT. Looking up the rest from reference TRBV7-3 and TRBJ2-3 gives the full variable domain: GAGVSQTPSNKVTEKGKYVELRCDPISGHTALYWYRQSLGQGPEFLIYFQGTGAADDSGLPNDRFFAVRPEGSVSTLKIQRTERGDSAVYLCASSLTGAGGGTDTQYFGPGTRLTVL.

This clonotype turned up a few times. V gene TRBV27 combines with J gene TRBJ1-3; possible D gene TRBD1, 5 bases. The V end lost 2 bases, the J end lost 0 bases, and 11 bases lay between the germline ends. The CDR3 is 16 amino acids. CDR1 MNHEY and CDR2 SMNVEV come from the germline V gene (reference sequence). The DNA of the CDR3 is TGTGCCAGCAGTTTAAGGGGACCGGACTCTGGAAACACCATATATTTT. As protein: CASSLRGPDSGNTIYF.